This paragraph reports one TCR beta chain. The authors' processing: Estimated nucleated cell counts came from reference gene primer amplification. Assay: immunoSEQ multiplex PCR; the TCRdb copy retains only in-frame clones and omits some. V, J and clone size derive from that table, while D and trimming were established from the DNA sequence. The sample contains around 700,000 clones, over 80% of which appear only once. V lost 0 bases and J 1 base, leaving 9 bases between the germline ends. Per the germline V gene, CDR1 is LGHNA and CDR2 is YSLEER. This CDR3 region has 15 residues. This record comes from a study of blood T cell repertoires in COVID-19.

Source material: peripheral blood. The clonotype originates from a woman aged 18 to 35 with acute or convalescent COVID-19. The chain couples TRBV4-3 to TRBJ1-2; TRBD1 might be the D (5 bases). Written as DNA, the CDR3 is TGCGCCAGCAGCCAAGATTGGGGGGGTAACTATGGCTACACCTTC. Its protein is CASSQDWGGNYGYTF.